Shown below are 28 T cell receptor beta chains from a single sample sequenced in a study of blood T cell repertoires in COVID-19. The assay was immunoSEQ multiplex PCR, and TCRdb's table has in-frame clones only and misses some. The table shows about 58,000 clones, with about 89% occurring only once. The material sequenced was peripheral blood. These receptors originate from a woman in her sixties with active COVID-19.

J is TRBJ1-5 and V is TRBV7-9; no reliable D call. Germline V gives CDR1 SEHNR, CDR2 FQNEAQ (reference sequence). The CDR3 spans 14 residues. V dropped 5 bases and J dropped 0 bases, with 8 bases sitting between them. For the CDR3, the DNA is TGTGCCAGCAGCGGAGTAAGTAGCAATCAGCCCCAGCATTTT. It encodes CASSGVSSNQPQHF.

This chain connects TRBV5-4 to TRBJ1-5, with TRBD1 as a possible D gene (6 bases). V dropped 4 bases and J dropped 0 bases, with 8 bases sitting between them. Germline values: CDR1 SGHNT, CDR2 YYREEE (reference sequence). This CDR3 comprises 14 residues. The chain's CDR3 is CASSPQGSNQPQHF. CDR3 nucleotide sequence: TGTGCCAGCAGCCCACAGGGTAGCAATCAGCCCCAGCATTTT.

V and J are TRBV6-2 or TRBV6-3 and TRBJ1-4; TRBD1 agrees at 10 bases. Germline V gives CDR1 MNHEY, CDR2 SVGEGT. The CDR3 is 18 amino acids. Trimming at V came to 5 bases and at J to 8 bases, leaving 17 bases not matched to a gene. The CDR3 sequence: CASSNPGTGVSSVEKLFF. CDR3 nucleotides: TGTGCCAGCAGTAACCCCGGGACAGGGGTATCCAGTGTCGAAAAACTGTTTTTT.

This sequence joins TRBV25-1 and TRBJ2-3, with 8 bases that match TRBD2. The germline V gene encodes CDR1 MGHDK and CDR2 SYGVNS. Trimming took 5 bases from V and 6 from J; bases not matched to a gene: 13. The CDR3 loop spans 16 amino acids. Here the CDR3 reads CASSPPRAGGSDTQYF. The CDR3 nucleotides read TGTGCCAGCAGTCCCCCAAGGGCGGGGGGATCTGATACGCAGTATTTT.

The chain employs TRBV2 and TRBJ1-6; 7 bases align to TRBD1. With 2 bases clipped from V and 7 bases from J, the junction kept 11 bases outside the gene matches. The length of the CDR3 is 17 residues. The germline gives CDR1 SNHLY, CDR2 FYNNEI. The CDR3 spells CASSEIRGPRGNSPLHF. DNA for the CDR3: TGTGCCAGCAGTGAAATAAGGGGGCCTAGGGGGAATTCACCCCTCCACTTT.

The chain uses TRBV9 and TRBJ2-5; D remains unclear. V dropped 3 bases and J dropped 3 bases, with 12 bases sitting between them. The CDR3 contains 14 residues. The germline CDR1 and CDR2 sequences are SGDLS and YYNGEE. The CDR3 sequence is CASSADPEEETQYF. The CDR3 coding sequence is TGTGCCAGCAGCGCAGACCCCGAGGAAGAGACCCAGTACTTC.

The chain employs TRBV6-5 and TRBJ2-2, with TRBD1 matching over 9 bases. The V gene's germline CDR1 is MNHEY and CDR2 SVGAGI. This CDR3 contains 16 residues. The ends lost 4 bases at V and 5 bases at J; junction bases unmatched: 8. This chain's CDR3 is CASSLGQGRRTGELFF. In DNA form, the CDR3 reads TGTGCCAGCAGTTTAGGACAGGGGAGGAGGACCGGGGAGCTGTTTTTT.

In this sample, this clone turned up a few times. This chain joins TRBV6-5 and TRBJ2-1; TRBD2 matches 12 bases. CDR1 and CDR2 from the germline V gene are MNHEY and SVGAGI. CDR3 length equals 15 residues. The ends lost 6 bases at V and 7 bases at J; junction bases unmatched: 7. As DNA, the CDR3 is TGTGCCAGCAGCACCGGGACTAGCGGGTCAAATGAGCAGTTCTTC. As protein: CASSTGTSGSNEQFF.

The chain recombines TRBV11-3 with TRBJ1-6; D gene uncertain. The CDR3 has 14 amino acids. Germline V gene data show CDR1 as SGHNT and CDR2 as YENEEA. The V end was cut by 1 base, the J end by 7 bases, with 8 bases between. The CDR3: CASSLGTENSPLHF. CDR3 sequence (DNA): TGTGCCAGCAGCTTAGGCACGGAGAATTCACCCCTCCACTTT.

V and J are TRBV6-5 and TRBJ1-1; D call uncertain. The CDR3 extends over 12 amino acids. Trimming left V 7 bases short and J 9 bases short, with 15 bases between. Germline values: CDR1 MNHEY, CDR2 SVGAGI. The CDR3 region is CASNSGKSQAFF. DNA for the CDR3: TGTGCCAGCAATTCGGGAAAGTCTCAAGCTTTCTTT.

CDR3 amino acids: CASSSRTSGEQFF. The CDR3, as DNA: TGTGCCAGCAGCTCGAGGACTAGCGGGGAGCAGTTCTTC. The rearrangement uses TRBV7-8 and TRBJ2-1; 11 bases fit TRBD2. This CDR3 has 13 amino acids. The V gene's germline CDR1 is SGHVS and CDR2 FQNEAQ. V lost 4 bases and J lost 10; bases outside the gene matches: 3. The variable domain in full, completed from reference TRBV7-8 and TRBJ2-1, reads GAGVSQSPRYKVAKRGQDVALRCDPISGHVSLFWYQQALGQGPEFLTYFQNEAQLDKSGLPSDRFFAERPEGSVSTLKIQRTQQEDSAVYLCASSSRTSGEQFFGPGTRLTVL.

This sequence joins TRBV7-6 and TRBJ2-5; 8 bases agree with TRBD1. Germline trimming cut 5 bases from V and 2 bases from J; bases unmatched to any gene: 10. Germline lookup yields CDR1 SGHVS and CDR2 FNYEAQ. The CDR3 totals 16 residues. CDR3 sequence reads: CASSRLGTGRQETQYF. The CDR3 region has the DNA TGTGCCAGCAGCCGCCTCGGGACAGGTAGACAAGAGACCCAGTACTTC.

The V call is TRBV11-2, the J call TRBJ2-7; possible D gene TRBD1, 6 bases. Per the germline V gene, CDR1 is SGHAT and CDR2 is FQNNGV. The length of the CDR3 is 15 residues. Trimming shortened V by 5 bases and J by 3 bases, and 17 bases separated the two germline ends. The CDR3 spells CASSRSQGTIYEQYF. In DNA, the CDR3 is TGTGCCAGCAGCCGTTCTCAGGGGACGATCTACGAGCAGTACTTC.

V is TRBV21-1 and J is TRBJ2-3; whether TRBD2, the table's D call, matches the DNA was not checked. TRBV21-1 is a pseudogene locus. CDR3 length: 18 residues. The CDR3 protein is CASSKGEGSGAGTDTQYF. CDR3 bases: TGTGCCAGCAGCAAAGGGGAGGGTAGCGGGGCCGGCACAGATACGCAGTATTTT.

The gene calls are TRBV7-2 and TRBJ2-7, with a possible D match to TRBD2 (5 bases). Germline lookup yields CDR1 SGHTA and CDR2 FQGNSA. CDR3 length equals 15 residues. The ends were cut back, 2 bases at V and 1 base at J, with 12 bases in the middle. The CDR3 nucleotides read TGTGCCAGCAGCTTATCGGGGTTTAAGTCCTACGAGCAGTACTTC. Protein product: CASSLSGFKSYEQYF.

This clone was found a few times. The chain uses TRBV7-3 and TRBJ2-3; TRBD2 might be the D (5 bases). The germline CDR1 and CDR2 sequences are SGHTA and FQGTGA. The CDR3 covers 13 residues. Trimming took 5 bases from V and 1 from J, leaving 7 bases between them. The CDR3 DNA reads TGTGCCAGCAGCCCCGGGGGCACAGATACGCAGTATTTT. Protein: CASSPGGTDTQYF.

The genes are TRBV5-5 and TRBJ2-2, with D possibly TRBD1 on 5 matching bases. Between the trimmed V and J ends, which lost 1 base and 8 bases, there was a span of 12 bases. Germline CDR1 and CDR2: SGHKS and YYEKEE (reference sequence). The CDR3 spans 14 residues. In DNA, the CDR3 is TGTGCCAGCAGCTTGCTGTTGGGGCGGGGGGAGCTGTTTTTT. Protein: CASSLLLGRGELFF.

The chain combines TRBV11-2 with TRBJ1-2, with TRBD1 as a possible D gene (6 bases). This CDR3 is built from 14 residues. V was cut by 5 bases and J by 3 bases, with 13 bases left in between. The germline CDR1 and CDR2 sequences are SGHAT and FQNNGV. The CDR3 loop reads CASSPGRTDYGYTF. The CDR3 nucleotides read TGTGCCAGCAGCCCAGGCAGGACAGACTATGGCTACACCTTC.

V and J are TRBV2 and TRBJ2-7; D may be TRBD2 (6 bases). The CDR3 is 10 amino acids. Trimming cost V 7 bases and J 12 bases, with 13 bases left between them. Germline assignment: CDR1 SNHLY and CDR2 FYNNEI. The CDR3 sequence is CASKLAGTYF. CDR3 in DNA: TGTGCCAGCAAGTTGGCGGGGACGTACTTC.

This chain joins TRBV19 and TRBJ2-1; D unclear. Germline V gene sequence: CDR1 LNHDA, CDR2 SQIVND (reference sequence). Trimming cost V 10 bases and J 5 bases, with 18 bases left between them. The CDR3 extends over 14 amino acids. The CDR3 reads CANRLPSRNNEQFF. In nucleotides, the CDR3 is TGTGCCAATAGATTACCCTCGAGGAACAATGAGCAGTTCTTC.

V and J are TRBV11-2 and TRBJ2-1; 10 nucleotides align to TRBD2. The CDR3 consists of 17 residues. The ends lost 1 base at V and 7 bases at J; junction bases unmatched: 10. Germline lookup yields CDR1 SGHAT and CDR2 FQNNGV. CDR3 in amino acids: CASSLGSGGPKRNEQFF. The DNA for the CDR3 is TGTGCCAGCAGCTTAGGTAGCGGGGGGCCGAAAAGGAATGAGCAGTTCTTC.

The rearrangement uses TRBV7-2 and TRBJ1-4, with D uncertain. Germline CDR1 SGHTA, CDR2 FQGNSA. This CDR3 region has 15 residues. V was cut by 5 bases and J by 4 bases, with 14 bases left in between. The CDR3 DNA follows: TGTGCCAGCAGCCCATTAAGTACAGTTAATGAAAAACTGTTTTTT. Translated: CASSPLSTVNEKLFF.

The chain combines TRBV7-2 with TRBJ2-5; 7 bases fit TRBD2. V shed 1 base, J shed 4 bases, and the junction held 6 bases outside the gene matches. The CDR3 is made up of 15 amino acids. Germline assignment: CDR1 SGHTA and CDR2 FQGNSA. The CDR3 sequence is CASSLEAGVGETQYF. The CDR3 coding sequence is TGTGCCAGCAGCTTAGAGGCGGGGGTCGGAGAGACCCAGTACTTC. Using reference TRBV7-2 and TRBJ2-5 for the parts outside the CDR3, the full variable domain is GAGVSQSPSNKVTEKGKDVELRCDPISGHTALYWYRQSLGQGLEFLIYFQGNSAPDKSGLPSDRFSAERTGGSVSTLTIQRTQQEDSAVYLCASSLEAGVGETQYFGPGTRLLVL.

Only one count was recorded for this clone. CDR3 bases: TGTGCCAGCAGCTTGGAATGGGCAGGGGGATGGAATGAGCAGTTCTTC. The encoded protein is CASSLEWAGGWNEQFF. The rearrangement uses TRBV5-4 and TRBJ2-1, with 7 bases lining up with TRBD1. Germline V gene data show CDR1 as SGHNT and CDR2 as YYREEE (reference sequence). This CDR3 contains 16 residues. V was pared by 0 bases and J by 7 bases, with 10 bases of the junction left unmatched.

V and J are TRBV12-3 or TRBV12-4 and TRBJ1-6; no clear D gene. Trimming removed 1 base at V and 10 bases at J, with 8 bases between. CDR3 length equals 13 residues. Here the CDR3 reads CASSLGSVSPLHF. The DNA for the CDR3 is TGTGCCAGCAGTTTAGGGTCGGTGTCACCCCTCCACTTT.

The chain combines TRBV3-1 (or the pseudogene TRBV3-2) with TRBJ1-6; TRBD1 matches 8 bases. CDR1 is LGHDT and CDR2 is YNNKEL in the germline V gene (reference sequence). The CDR3 loop spans 14 amino acids. V shed 6 bases and J 8 bases; nucleotides not matched to a gene: 6. Written as DNA, the CDR3 is TGTGCCAGCAGGCCGACAGGGGAATATTCACCCCTCCACTTT. Amino acid sequence: CASRPTGEYSPLHF.

This chain links TRBV6-5 with TRBJ1-1, with D maybe TRBD1 (6 bases). The CDR3 has 14 residues. The germline V gene encodes CDR1 MNHEY and CDR2 SVGAGI. V lost 2 bases to trimming and J lost 3 bases, with 10 bases between them. DNA for the CDR3: TGTGCCAGCAGTTACCGCAGGGGAGACACTGAAGCTTTCTTT. Protein: CASSYRRGDTEAFF.

The rearrangement joins TRBV5-4 to TRBJ1-5, with D maybe TRBD1 (6 bases). CDR1 and CDR2 from the germline V gene are SGHNT and YYREEE (reference sequence). Trimming shortened V by 3 bases and J by 4 bases, and 8 bases separated the two germline ends. The CDR3 contains 13 residues. CDR3 coding DNA: TGTGCCAGCAGCTCCACAGGGAATCAGCCCCAGCATTTT. This gives the protein CASSSTGNQPQHF.